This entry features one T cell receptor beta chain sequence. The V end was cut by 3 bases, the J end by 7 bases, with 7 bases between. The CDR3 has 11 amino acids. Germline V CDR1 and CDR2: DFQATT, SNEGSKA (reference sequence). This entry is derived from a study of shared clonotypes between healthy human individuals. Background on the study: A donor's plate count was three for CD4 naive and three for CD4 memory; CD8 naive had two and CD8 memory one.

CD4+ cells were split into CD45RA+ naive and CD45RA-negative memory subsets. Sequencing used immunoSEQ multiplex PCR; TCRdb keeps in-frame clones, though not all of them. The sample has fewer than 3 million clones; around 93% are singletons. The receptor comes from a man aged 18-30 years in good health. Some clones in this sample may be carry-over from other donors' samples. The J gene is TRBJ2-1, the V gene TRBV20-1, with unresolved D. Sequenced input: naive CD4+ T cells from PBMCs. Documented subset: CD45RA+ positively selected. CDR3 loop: CSASGLNEQFF. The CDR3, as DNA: TGCAGTGCTAGCGGGTTAAATGAGCAGTTCTTC.